This TCR beta chain was identified in a study of blood T cell repertoires in COVID-19 (dated by TCRdb to about 2020). Concerning the study at large: The collaborator samples originated in the United States, Italy and Spain and spanned the acute and convalescent phases of COVID-19. The repertoires were released in a freely available public database intended as a resource for research on the immune response to SARS-CoV-2. Where available, HLA class I and class II types were taken from metadata supplied by the sample provider and were not determined by assay-based typing. The prospective study material was composed of cDNA or gDNA derived from T cells, B-cell-depleted T cells, or PBMCs. A de-identified subject ID, COVID-19 status, age in years and sex were almost always included in the sample metadata. The dataset comprised deeply sampled blood TCRbeta repertoires from subjects exposed to, actively infected with, or recovered from COVID-19. Samples were obtained from the ongoing ImmuneRACE study (first 160 participants) and from some 1,300 subjects provided by 6 global collaborators. Points the paper makes about the study in general: The quantity of clinical and demographic metadata differed by source and by participant and was supplied without curation.

Of note for this clone: Its antigen target is currently unknown. No much larger clone is present one base from it, and per-base qualities are unavailable.

Collaborating institutions collected whole blood in K2EDTA tubes following their own protocols. Collaborator samples were shipped for TCRbeta analysis as frozen whole blood, isolated PBMCs, or DNA extracted from either sample type. The immunoSEQ Assay, a bias-controlled multiplex PCR, was used to amplify TCRbeta CDR3 regions from genomic DNA. As for how the authors treated the data: Within the assay, amplification of reference gene primers was used to estimate how many nucleated cells each sample contained. To quantify the absolute abundance of each unique TCRbeta CDR3 rearrangement, sequence reads were collapsed and filtered. For each sample, productive Simpson clonality was calculated as the square root of Simpson's diversity index over productive rearrangements. The clones in this table, taken by TCRdb from immuneACCESS, are in-frame only. Not every clone is retained; where verified, under half of the shortfall comes from an unresolved V gene, and the cause of the rest is unknown. The DNA was the basis for D and trimming; V, J and clone size are from that table. Here the sample has almost 55,000 clones; roughly 87% occur a single time. The ten most abundant clones make up approximately 8% of the sample.

A distance of 16 bases separates the germline ends of V and J, which lose 8 bases and 8 bases respectively. The cysteine opens and the phenylalanine closes a CDR3 of 14 amino acids. Just CDR3 DNA is preserved here, 42 bases in frame from base 1. Reading the germline V gene (reference sequence) gives CDR1 LNHDA and CDR2 SQIVND. This chain is built from TRBV19 and TRBJ1-6, with no confidently assigned D gene. The sequenced sample was peripheral blood. This sequence originates from a man aged 50 to 59 with active COVID-19. The sequence in DNA is TGTGCCAGTGGGGAGGGTCAGGCGTATTCACCCCTCCACTTT. This translates into CASGEGQAYSPLHF.